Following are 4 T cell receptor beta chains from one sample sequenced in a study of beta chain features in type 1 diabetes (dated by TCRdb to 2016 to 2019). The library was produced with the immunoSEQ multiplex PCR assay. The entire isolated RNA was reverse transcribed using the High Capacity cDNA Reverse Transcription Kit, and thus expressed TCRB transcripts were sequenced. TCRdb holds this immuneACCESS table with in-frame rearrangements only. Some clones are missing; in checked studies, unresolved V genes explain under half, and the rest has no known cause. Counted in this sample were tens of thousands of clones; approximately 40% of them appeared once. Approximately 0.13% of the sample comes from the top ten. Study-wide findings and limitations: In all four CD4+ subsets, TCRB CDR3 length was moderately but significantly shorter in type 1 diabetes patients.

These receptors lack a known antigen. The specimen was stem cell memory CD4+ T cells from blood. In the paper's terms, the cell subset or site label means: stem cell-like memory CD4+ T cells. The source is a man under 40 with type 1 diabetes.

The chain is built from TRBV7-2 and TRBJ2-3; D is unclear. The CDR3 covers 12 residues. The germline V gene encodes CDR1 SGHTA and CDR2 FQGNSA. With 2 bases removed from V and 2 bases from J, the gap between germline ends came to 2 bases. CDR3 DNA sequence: TGTGCCAGCAGCTTATACACAGATACGCAGTATTTT. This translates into CASSLYTDTQYF.

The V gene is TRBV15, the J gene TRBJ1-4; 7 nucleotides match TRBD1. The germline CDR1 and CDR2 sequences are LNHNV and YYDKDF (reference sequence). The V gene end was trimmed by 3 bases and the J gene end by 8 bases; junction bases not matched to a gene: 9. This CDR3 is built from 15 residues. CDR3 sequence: CATSSRTGNDEKLFF. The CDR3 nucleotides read TGTGCCACCAGCAGTAGGACAGGCAACGACGAAAAACTGTTTTTT.

CDR3 sequence: CASSLQGYNTGELFF. The CDR3 DNA follows: TGTGCCAGCTCACTGCAGGGCTATAACACCGGGGAGCTGTTTTTT. V and J are TRBV18 and TRBJ2-2, with D perhaps matching TRBD1 (5 bases). Trimming stripped 4 bases from V and 2 bases from J, with 11 bases between. Germline loops: CDR1 KGHSH, CDR2 LQKENI. The CDR3 loop spans 15 amino acids.

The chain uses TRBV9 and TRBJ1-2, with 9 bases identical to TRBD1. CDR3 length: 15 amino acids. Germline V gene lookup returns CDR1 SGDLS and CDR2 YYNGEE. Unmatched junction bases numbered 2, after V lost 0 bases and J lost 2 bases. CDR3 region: CASSVAGQGNYGYTF. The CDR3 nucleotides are TGTGCCAGCAGCGTAGCGGGACAGGGCAACTATGGCTACACCTTC.